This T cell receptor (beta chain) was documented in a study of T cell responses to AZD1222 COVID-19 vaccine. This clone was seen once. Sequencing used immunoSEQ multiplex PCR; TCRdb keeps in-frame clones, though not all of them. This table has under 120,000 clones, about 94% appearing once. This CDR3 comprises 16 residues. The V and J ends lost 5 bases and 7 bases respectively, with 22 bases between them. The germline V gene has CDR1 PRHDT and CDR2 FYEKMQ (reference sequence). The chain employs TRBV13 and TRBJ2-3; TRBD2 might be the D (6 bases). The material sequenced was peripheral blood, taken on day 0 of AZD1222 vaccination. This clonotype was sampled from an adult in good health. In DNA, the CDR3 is TGTGCCAGCAGCAACCTCGGGACTCGTCGTAGCAATACGCAGTATTTT. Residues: CASSNLGTRRSNTQYF. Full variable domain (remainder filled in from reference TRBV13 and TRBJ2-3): AAGVIQSPRHLIKEKRETATLKCYPIPRHDTVYWYQQGPGQDPQFLISFYEKMQSDKGSIPDRFSAQQFSDYHSELNMSSLELGDSALYFCASSNLGTRRSNTQYFGPGTRLTVL.